The 20 T cell receptor beta chains in this list originate from one sample, sequenced in a study of T cell responses to AZD1222 COVID-19 vaccine. Here immunoSEQ multiplex PCR was the method, and the copy in TCRdb shows in-frame clones only, minus some. The profile covers 95,000 to 130,000 clones, with 70% to 90% appearing a single time and over 8.5% taken by the ten largest. Sequencing was performed on peripheral blood, taken on day 0 of AZD1222 vaccination. The source is an adult in good health.

The J gene is TRBJ1-2, the V gene TRBV10-3; 7 bases match TRBD1. The germline V gene has CDR1 ENHRY and CDR2 SYGVKD. The CDR3 contains 13 residues. V was clipped by 4 bases and J by 7 bases; unmatched bases: 6. This chain's CDR3 is CAISGQGGGGYTF. The CDR3 nucleotides read TGTGCCATCAGTGGTCAAGGGGGCGGTGGCTACACCTTC.

The chain combines TRBV2 with TRBJ2-3, with D perhaps TRBD1 or TRBD2 (6 bases each). The CDR3 extends over 15 amino acids. The V gene's germline CDR1 is SNHLY and CDR2 FYNNEI. Trimming shortened V by 4 bases and J by 6 bases, and 17 bases separated the two germline ends. CDR3 residues: CASSVHGGISDTQYF. The DNA for the CDR3 is TGTGCCAGCAGTGTCCACGGGGGCATATCGGATACGCAGTATTTT. The full variable domain, rest sourced from reference TRBV2 and TRBJ2-3, is EPEVTQTPSHQVTQMGQEVILRCVPISNHLYFYWYRQILGQKVEFLVSFYNNEISEKSEIFDDQFSVERPDGSNFTLKIRSTKLEDSAMYFCASSVHGGISDTQYFGPGTRLTVL.

The V gene is TRBV3-1 (or the pseudogene TRBV3-2), the J gene TRBJ1-2, with 8 nucleotides matching TRBD1. CDR1 and CDR2 (germline): LGHDT, YNNKEL (reference sequence). Trimming at V came to 5 bases and at J to 4 bases, leaving 12 bases not matched to a gene. The CDR3 sequence is 16 residues long. This CDR3 reads CASSSTTSGGVYGYTF. Here the CDR3 DNA reads TGTGCCAGCAGCTCCACGACATCAGGGGGCGTCTATGGCTACACCTTC.

This sequence joins TRBV18 and TRBJ1-6, with D maybe TRBD1 (5 bases). The CDR3 has 17 amino acids. CDR1 and CDR2 (germline): KGHSH, LQKENI. V shed 0 bases and J shed 3 bases, with 12 bases lying between them. CDR3 sequence (DNA): TGTGCCAGCTCACCACCCCCAGCAGGGAGCTATAATTCACCCCTCCACTTT. Translated: CASSPPPAGSYNSPLHF.

V usage is TRBV5-1 and J usage is TRBJ1-1, with 8 nucleotides matching TRBD1. There are 16 residues in the CDR3. Germline CDR1 is SGHRS and CDR2 is YFSETQ. V lost 0 bases to trimming and J lost 6 bases; unmatched junction nucleotides: 10. The CDR3 loop is CASSLDRGRIGAEAFF. The CDR3 DNA sequence: TGCGCCAGCAGCTTGGACAGGGGGAGAATAGGGGCTGAAGCTTTCTTT.

The V call is TRBV7-2, the J call TRBJ1-2; 9 nucleotides match TRBD1. CDR1 and CDR2 (germline): SGHTA, FQGNSA. This CDR3 region has 15 residues. The J segment lost 6 bases and the V segment lost 1 base, leaving 6 bases of the junction unmatched. The CDR3 protein is CASSLGPGQGDGYTF. In nucleotides, the CDR3 is TGTGCCAGCAGCTTAGGTCCGGGACAGGGAGATGGCTACACCTTC.

V is TRBV5-1 and J is TRBJ2-7; 8 bases line up with TRBD1. The CDR3 runs 13 residues. CDR1 SGHRS and CDR2 YFSETQ come from the germline V gene. V shed 5 bases and J 6 bases; nucleotides not matched to a gene: 7. The CDR3 is CASRYGQGSEQYF. In nucleotides, the CDR3 is TGCGCCAGCAGATACGGACAGGGAAGCGAGCAGTACTTC.

The J gene is TRBJ2-5, the V gene TRBV7-9, with 9 bases lining up with TRBD2. Germline lookup yields CDR1 SEHNR and CDR2 FQNEAQ (reference sequence). The CDR3 sequence is 15 residues long. The trim removed 3 bases at V and 2 bases at J, leaving 4 bases unmatched. The CDR3 DNA sequence: TGTGCCAGCAGCTTCAGCGGGAGGTGGCAAGAGACCCAGTACTTC. Its protein is CASSFSGRWQETQYF.

This chain connects TRBV27 to TRBJ2-7, with unresolved D. The V gene's germline CDR1 is MNHEY and CDR2 SMNVEV (reference sequence). The V end was cut by 6 bases, the J end by 0 bases, with 9 bases between. The CDR3 covers 13 residues. The CDR3 region has the DNA TGTGCCAGCAGCAGACACCTCTCCTACGAGCAGTACTTC. This gives the protein CASSRHLSYEQYF.

This chain connects TRBV7-2 to TRBJ1-1, with 9 bases fitting TRBD1. The CDR3 covers 15 residues. V shed 0 bases, J shed 4 bases, and the junction held 3 bases outside the gene matches. The germline CDR1 and CDR2 sequences are SGHTA and FQGNSA. The DNA for the CDR3 is TGTGCCAGCAGCTTAGCAGGGACAGGGAGCACTGAAGCTTTCTTT. Protein product: CASSLAGTGSTEAFF.

The chain links TRBV11-3 to TRBJ2-1; no definite D call. V dropped 5 bases and J dropped 4 bases, with 12 bases sitting between them. Germline CDR1 is SGHNT and CDR2 is YENEEA. The CDR3 consists of 14 residues. The CDR3 DNA reads TGTGCCAGCAGCCCACAAGGGCCTTACAATGAGCAGTTCTTC. Protein sequence: CASSPQGPYNEQFF.

The chain is built from TRBV9 and TRBJ2-1; 12 bases align to TRBD1. The CDR3 loop spans 16 amino acids. Trimming at V came to 3 bases and at J to 5 bases, leaving 6 bases not matched to a gene. Germline V gene sequence: CDR1 SGDLS, CDR2 YYNGEE. CDR3 sequence reads: CASSAPGQGADNEQFF. The CDR3 DNA reads TGTGCCAGCAGCGCACCGGGACAGGGGGCGGACAATGAGCAGTTCTTC.

V usage is TRBV7-2 and J usage is TRBJ1-1; D not resolved. V lost 5 bases and J lost 2, with 12 bases in between. Germline-derived CDR1 and CDR2 are SGHTA and FQGNSA. The CDR3 totals 14 residues. CDR3 bases: TGTGCCAGCAGCCTGGCAGGAACCAACACTGAAGCTTTCTTT. It is translated as CASSLAGTNTEAFF.

V gene TRBV7-6 combines with J gene TRBJ2-1; 9 nucleotides agree with TRBD1. V shed 4 bases, J shed 11 bases, and the junction held 12 bases outside the gene matches. The CDR3 has 15 amino acids. Germline V gene data show CDR1 as SGHVS and CDR2 as FNYEAQ. The CDR3 DNA is TGTGCCAGCAGCTCATCCGGGACAGGGCCCCTGCAGCAGTTCTTC. Amino acid sequence: CASSSSGTGPLQQFF.

The rearrangement links TRBV11-1 to TRBJ1-2; 7 bases match TRBD1. The germline CDR1 and CDR2 sequences are SGHAT and FQDESV (reference sequence). This CDR3 spans 12 amino acids. V gave up 5 bases and J gave up 14 bases; unmatched junction bases: 11. The CDR3 reads CASSPSTGARTF. The CDR3 DNA reads TGTGCCAGCAGCCCCTCAACAGGGGCGCGAACCTTC.

The rearrangement uses TRBV5-4 and TRBJ1-1; D is unclear. Between the trimmed V and J ends, which lost 4 bases and 0 bases, there was a span of 10 bases. This CDR3 spans 14 amino acids. Germline CDR1 SGHNT, CDR2 YYREEE (reference sequence). The CDR3 bases are TGTGCCAGCAGCGCCTTGGCTCTGAACACTGAAGCTTTCTTT. Amino acid sequence: CASSALALNTEAFF.

This sequence joins TRBV13 and TRBJ2-2; D ambiguous. There are 13 residues in the CDR3. Germline loops: CDR1 PRHDT, CDR2 FYEKMQ (reference sequence). V was trimmed by 4 bases and J by 6 bases, leaving 9 bases between them. CDR3 nucleotides: TGTGCCAGCAGCTCTTCCCTTTCCGGGGAGCTGTTTTTT. This sequence encodes CASSSSLSGELFF.

Worth noting for this clone: Other nucleotide sequences from this sample produce the same CDR3. The genes are TRBV7-6 and TRBJ2-5; D ambiguous. The CDR3 consists of 13 residues. V lost 0 bases to trimming and J lost 0 bases, with 2 bases between them. Germline loops: CDR1 SGHVS, CDR2 FNYEAQ. The CDR3 region is CASSLADQETQYF. CDR3 in DNA: TGTGCCAGCAGCTTAGCGGACCAAGAGACCCAGTACTTC. The whole variable domain, filled in from reference TRBV7-6 and TRBJ2-5, reads GAGVSQSPRYKVTKRGQDVALRCDPISGHVSLYWYRQALGQGPEFLTYFNYEAQQDKSGLPNDRFSAERPEGSISTLTIQRTEQRDSAMYRCASSLADQETQYFGPGTRLLVL.

V usage is TRBV18 and J usage is TRBJ1-1; TRBD1 is a possible D gene (5 bases). CDR1 is KGHSH and CDR2 is LQKENI in the germline V gene. The CDR3 has 15 residues. V lost 1 base and J 1 base, leaving 10 bases between the germline ends. The CDR3: CASSPQGYENTEAFF. CDR3 nucleotides: TGTGCCAGCTCACCACAGGGGTATGAGAACACTGAAGCTTTCTTT.

This chain connects TRBV5-6 to TRBJ1-3, with D uncertain. The CDR3 consists of 15 residues. CDR1 and CDR2 (germline): SGHDT, YYEEEE. V gave up 4 bases and J gave up 3 bases, with 14 bases separating them. The CDR3 loop is CASSPESKGGNTIYF. The DNA for the CDR3 is TGTGCCAGCAGCCCGGAGTCAAAAGGTGGAAACACCATATATTTT.